These 18 T cell receptor beta chains came from one sample sequenced in a study of blood T cell repertoires in COVID-19. Assay used: immunoSEQ multiplex PCR; TCRdb lists only in-frame clones, some missing. The sample has 90,000 to 100,000 clones, 84% seen once. Sequencing used peripheral blood. These receptors were taken from a man in his sixties with acute or convalescent COVID-19.

V gene TRBV3-1 (or the pseudogene TRBV3-2) combines with J gene TRBJ2-5, with 9 bases matching TRBD2. V dropped 1 base and J dropped 5; count of bases not matched to a gene: 8. This CDR3 comprises 16 residues. Germline CDR1 reads LGHDT; CDR2 reads YNNKEL (reference sequence). CDR3 sequence reads: CASSQVVAGVDETQYF. The CDR3 region has the DNA TGTGCCAGCAGCCAAGTAGTAGCGGGGGTAGACGAGACCCAGTACTTC.

The J gene is TRBJ1-5, the V gene TRBV27, with TRBD1 matching over 9 bases. The germline V gene encodes CDR1 MNHEY and CDR2 SMNVEV (reference sequence). This CDR3 has 21 amino acids. With 5 bases clipped from V and 0 bases from J, the junction kept 20 bases outside the gene matches. The CDR3 nucleotides are TGTGCCAGCAGTCCGCTCCGGGACAGGGCTCCCCGGTTGAATAGCAATCAGCCCCAGCATTTT. This gives the protein CASSPLRDRAPRLNSNQPQHF.

The rearrangement links TRBV11-3 to TRBJ2-7; 7 nucleotides agree with TRBD1. This CDR3 is built from 17 residues. V was pared by 1 base and J by 0 bases, with 9 bases of the junction left unmatched. CDR1 is SGHNT, CDR2 YENEEA, per germline. In DNA form, the CDR3 reads TGTGCCAGCAGCTTAGTCCCGGACAGGAAGAACTCCTACGAGCAGTACGTC. As protein: CASSLVPDRKNSYEQYV.

The chain is built from TRBV18 and TRBJ2-1, with 9 bases matching TRBD1. In germline, CDR1 is KGHSH, CDR2 LQKENI. CDR3 length equals 14 residues. V shed 4 bases, J shed 4 bases, and the junction held 2 bases outside the gene matches. The CDR3 DNA follows: TGTGCCAGCTCACTCGACAGGGGGTACAATGAGCAGTTCTTC. Its translation: CASSLDRGYNEQFF.

This clone was seen more than once but under ten times. The chain joins TRBV5-1 to TRBJ2-3; the match to TRBD2 covers 7 bases. There are 15 residues in the CDR3. Per the germline V gene, CDR1 is SGHRS and CDR2 is YFSETQ. Trimming at V came to 0 bases and at J to 1 base, leaving 2 bases not matched to a gene. The CDR3 spells CASSLEGGGTDTQYF. CDR3 sequence (DNA): TGCGCCAGCAGCTTGGAGGGAGGGGGCACAGATACGCAGTATTTT. Using reference TRBV5-1 and TRBJ2-3 for the parts outside the CDR3, the full variable domain is KAGVTQTPRYLIKTRGQQVTLSCSPISGHRSVSWYQQTPGQGLQFLFEYFSETQRNKGNFPGRFSGRQFSNSRSEMNVSTLELGDSALYLCASSLEGGGTDTQYFGPGTRLTVL.

The chain employs TRBV2 and TRBJ2-4; 7 bases agree with TRBD2. J was trimmed by 1 base and V by 3 bases; bases with no gene match: 0. CDR3 length equals 14 residues. In germline, CDR1 is SNHLY, CDR2 FYNNEI. The DNA of the CDR3 is TGTGCCAGCAGTGAGGGGGGGGCCAAAAACATTCAGTACTTC. It yields the protein CASSEGGAKNIQYF.

CDR3 in amino acids: CASSLSVLGSLSGGYTF. The CDR3, as DNA: TGTGCCAGCAGTTTATCGGTTCTAGGGAGCTTGTCCGGTGGCTACACCTTC. V gene TRBV28 combines with J gene TRBJ1-2; D not resolved. Germline V gene data show CDR1 as MDHEN and CDR2 as SYDVKM. The V and J ends lost 1 base and 7 bases respectively, with 22 bases between them. The CDR3 runs to 17 residues.

This clone occurred once. The chain recombines TRBV24-1 with TRBJ2-2; perhaps TRBD1 as D (6 bases). The CDR3 loop spans 14 amino acids. V was pared by 7 bases and J by 1 base, with 9 bases between. The germline V gene has CDR1 KGHDR and CDR2 SFDVKD. The CDR3 sequence: CATSSDRNTGELFF. In nucleotides, the CDR3 is TGTGCCACCAGCTCGGACAGGAACACCGGGGAGCTGTTTTTT.

J is TRBJ2-7 and V is TRBV11-1; TRBD1 matches at 8 bases. The CDR3 spans 15 residues. Germline values: CDR1 SGHAT, CDR2 FQDESV (reference sequence). V gave up 5 bases and J gave up 1 base; unmatched junction bases: 7. In DNA, the CDR3 is TGTGCCAGCAGCGCCGACAGGGGACCTTCCTACGAGCAGTACTTC. Residues: CASSADRGPSYEQYF.

The rearrangement uses TRBV27 and TRBJ2-2, with 7 bases that match TRBD1. This CDR3 is built from 16 residues. J lost 0 bases, V lost 5 bases, and 6 bases had no gene match. Germline assignment: CDR1 MNHEY and CDR2 SMNVEV (reference sequence). The CDR3 loop is CASSRTDRANTGELFF. In DNA, the CDR3 is TGTGCCAGCAGTCGCACCGACAGGGCGAACACCGGGGAGCTGTTTTTT.

Only one count was recorded for this clone. The rearrangement joins TRBV3-1 (or the pseudogene TRBV3-2) to TRBJ1-6; D gene uncertain. Germline V gene lookup returns CDR1 LGHDT and CDR2 YNNKEL (reference sequence). V lost 2 bases and J lost 7, with 3 bases in between. The CDR3 totals 12 residues. DNA of the CDR3: TGTGCCAGCAGCCAATTAAATTCACCCCTCCACTTT. Translating gives CASSQLNSPLHF.

The V call is TRBV7-8, the J call TRBJ2-1; TRBD2 might be the D (5 bases). The CDR3 has 12 residues. Germline V gene data show CDR1 as SGHVS and CDR2 as FQNEAQ. V was cut by 4 bases and J by 11 bases, with 12 bases left in between. CDR3 in amino acids: CASSSTSLKQFF. The CDR3 nucleotides are TGTGCCAGCAGCTCCACTAGTCTCAAGCAGTTCTTC.

The chain links TRBV5-8 to TRBJ1-5; no definite D call. This CDR3 spans 15 amino acids. The ends were cut back, 2 bases at V and 3 bases at J, with 12 bases in the middle. The V gene's germline CDR1 is SGHTS and CDR2 YDEGEE. DNA of the CDR3: TGTGCCAGCAGCTTCGCAGGAAGGTACAATCAGCCCCAGCATTTT. Amino acids: CASSFAGRYNQPQHF.

A single count supports this clone. This chain connects TRBV18 to TRBJ2-4, with 9 positions matching TRBD1. With V trimmed by 5 bases and J by 0 bases, 11 bases remained unmatched. Germline CDR1 KGHSH, CDR2 LQKENI. The CDR3 has 18 amino acids. DNA of the CDR3: TGTGCCAGCTCAACAACAGGGGGCGAACCCCTAGCCAAAAACATTCAGTACTTC. As protein: CASSTTGGEPLAKNIQYF.

The rearrangement uses TRBV28 and TRBJ1-2; possible D gene TRBD1, 6 bases. Trimming pared 3 bases from V and 2 bases from J, leaving 13 bases between. The CDR3 consists of 15 residues. The germline V gene has CDR1 MDHEN and CDR2 SYDVKM. The CDR3 loop is CASSLGGARNYGYTF. The CDR3 DNA sequence: TGTGCCAGCAGTTTGGGGGGGGCGCGGAACTATGGCTACACCTTC.

V gene TRBV19 combines with J gene TRBJ1-2; maybe TRBD1 (5 bases). This CDR3 region has 13 residues. V was shortened by 8 bases and J by 2 bases, with 12 bases between the two germline ends. Germline values: CDR1 LNHDA, CDR2 SQIVND (reference sequence). The CDR3 DNA reads TGTGCCAGTCGGGACTTGGTAAACTATGGCTACACCTTC. Protein: CASRDLVNYGYTF.

This clone showed up just once. J is TRBJ1-3 and V is TRBV6-6, with 12 bases matching TRBD1. CDR3 length equals 16 residues. V lost 7 bases to trimming and J lost 4 bases; unmatched junction nucleotides: 8. Germline-derived CDR1 and CDR2 are MNHNY and SVGAGI (reference sequence). CDR3 sequence: CASNTGTGGKGNTIYF. CDR3 nucleotide sequence: TGTGCCAGCAACACAGGGACAGGGGGCAAAGGAAACACCATATATTTT.

J is TRBJ2-1 and V is TRBV7-8; the D gene is possibly TRBD1 (6 bases). The V end was cut by 2 bases, the J end by 0 bases, with 14 bases between. The CDR3 is 17 amino acids. Germline values: CDR1 SGHVS, CDR2 FQNEAQ. The CDR3 protein is CASSLQGTLSSYNEQFF. The CDR3 DNA sequence: TGTGCCAGCAGCTTACAGGGGACGCTTTCCTCCTACAATGAGCAGTTCTTC. Full variable domain (remainder filled in from reference TRBV7-8 and TRBJ2-1): GAGVSQSPRYKVAKRGQDVALRCDPISGHVSLFWYQQALGQGPEFLTYFQNEAQLDKSGLPSDRFFAERPEGSVSTLKIQRTQQEDSAVYLCASSLQGTLSSYNEQFFGPGTRLTVL.